This is a list of T cell receptor beta chains from one sample in a study of T cell repertoires in cytomegalovirus infection. Using its own MiXCR run on the reads, TCRdb lists one record per CDR3 protein. The sample yields around 130,000 distinct CDR3 sequences, roughly 9% seen once. Specimen: PBMCs. These receptors were collected from a human donor in good health (CMV status not recorded). Some clones in this sample may be carry-over from other donors' samples. Each CDR3 is given with its conserved first and last residue. The D gene is left open where the match is weak. The size field is filled for only some rows; it gives once, few, many or a size class.

TRBJ1-1 | . | TRBV5-4 | few | CASSLARERTEAFF | TGTGCCAGCAGCTTGGCCCGGGAGAGGACTGAAGCTTTCTTT
TRBJ2-7 | . | TRBV7-3 | few | CASNRASSYEQYF | TGTGCCAGCAACCGGGCCTCCTCCTACGAGCAGTACTTC
TRBJ1-2 | . | TRBV7-2 | many | CASSLGLANYGYTF | TGTGCCAGCAGCTTAGGCCTCGCTAACTATGGCTACACCTTC
TRBJ1-2 | TRBD1 | TRBV4-1 | many | CASSQAGTGRGYTF | TGTGCCAGCAGCCAAGCGGGGACAGGGCGAGGCTACACCTTC
TRBJ2-2 | . | TRBV2 | many | CASRPGTSNTGELFF | TGTGCCAGCAGACCCGGGACATCGAACACCGGGGAGCTGTTTTTT
TRBJ2-5 | TRBD2 | TRBV20-1 | few | CSATGGRASQETQYF | TGCAGTGCCACGGGGGGTCGAGCATCCCAAGAGACCCAGTACTTC
TRBJ1-1 | TRBD1 | TRBV9 | few | CASSTSPGQGRTMNTEAFF | TGTGCCAGCAGCACTAGCCCGGGACAGGGGCGGACTATGAACACTGAAGCTTTCTTT
TRBJ2-5 | . | TRBV4-1 | . | CASSQGGSGRETQYF | TGCGCCAGCAGCCAAGGAGGAAGCGGACGCGAGACCCAGTACTTC
TRBJ2-1 | TRBD1 | TRBV9 | . | CASSTGGRDNEQFF | TGTGCCAGCAGCACAGGGGGTCGCGACAATGAGCAGTTCTTC
TRBJ2-3 | TRBD2 | TRBV7-9 | many | CASSLGTSITDTQYF | TGTGCCAGCAGCCTGGGGACTAGCATCACAGATACGCAGTATTTT
TRBJ2-3 | TRBD2 | TRBV7-9 | few | CASSLLSSGGTDTQYF | TGTGCCAGCAGCTTATTGTCTAGCGGGGGCACAGATACGCAGTATTTT
TRBJ1-2 | . | TRBV11-1 | many | CASSLGGDDLRYGYTF | TGTGCCAGCAGCTTGGGAGGGGACGACCTCCGTTATGGCTACACCTTC
TRBJ2-3 | . | TRBV7-2 | many | CASSLRGADTQYF | TGTGCCAGCAGCTTGAGGGGCGCAGATACGCAGTATTTT
TRBJ2-5 | TRBD1 | TRBV20-1 | . | CSARAGQLKQETQYF | TGCAGTGCTAGAGCGGGACAGCTAAAACAAGAGACCCAGTACTTC
TRBJ1-4 | TRBD1 | TRBV4-1 | many | CASSRRAAGGEEKLFF | TGCGCCAGCAGCAGGAGGGCGGCAGGGGGCGAGGAAAAACTGTTTTTT
TRBJ2-1 | TRBD2 | TRBV7-6 | many | CASSGYGTSGGYTSYNEQFF | TGTGCCAGCAGCGGGTACGGGACTAGCGGGGGATATACCTCCTACAATGAGCAGTTCTTC
TRBJ1-5 | . | TRBV7-9 | many | CASSEPFGIQHF | TGTGCCAGCAGCGAACCCTTCGGGATCCAGCATTTT
TRBJ2-2 | . | TRBV7-9 | many | CASSLLQAMNTGELFF | TGTGCCAGCAGCTTATTACAGGCCATGAACACCGGGGAGCTGTTTTTT
TRBJ1-4 | . | TRBV12-3/TRBV12-4 | . | CASSPRSGGSEKLFF | TGTGCCAGCAGTCCCCGTTCGGGGGGCAGTGAAAAACTGTTTTTT
TRBJ1-5 | . | TRBV11-2 | many | CASSLDIGASNQPQHF | TGTGCCAGCAGCTTAGATATAGGGGCTAGCAATCAGCCCCAGCATTTT
TRBJ1-5 | TRBD1 | TRBV29-1 | few | CSVGDGQVDNQPQHF | TGCAGCGTTGGGGACGGACAGGTCGACAATCAGCCCCAGCATTTT
TRBJ2-7 | . | TRBV12-3/TRBV12-4 | many | CASSLGAGVTYEQYF | TGTGCCAGCAGCCTCGGGGCAGGAGTGACCTACGAGCAGTACTTC
TRBJ2-5 | TRBD1 | TRBV12-3/TRBV12-4 | many | CASSLLGQGGEKTQYF | TGTGCCAGCAGTTTACTGGGACAGGGGGGAGAAAAGACCCAGTACTTC
TRBJ1-5 | TRBD1 | TRBV19 | many | CASTVTGTPGAQHF | TGTGCCAGTACCGTGACAGGGACCCCAGGAGCCCAGCATTTT
TRBJ1-1 | . | TRBV5-1 | . | CASSSSRGMNTEAFF | TGCGCCAGCAGCTCCTCTCGCGGTATGAACACTGAAGCTTTCTTT
TRBJ2-3 | . | TRBV20-1 | few | CSPEAASTDTQYF | TGCAGCCCAGAGGCAGCCAGCACAGATACGCAGTATTTT
TRBJ2-2 | TRBD2 | TRBV19 | few | CASSSSSGGYTGELFF | TGTGCCAGTAGTTCCTCTAGCGGGGGTTATACCGGGGAGCTGTTTTTT
TRBJ2-3 | . | TRBV19 | many | CASSIDGQRDTQYF | TGTGCCAGTAGTATAGATGGACAGCGAGATACGCAGTATTTT
TRBJ1-4 | . | TRBV28 | few | CASSSGLEKLFF | TGTGCCAGCAGTTCTGGGCTAGAAAAACTGTTTTTT
TRBJ1-1 | . | TRBV30 | many | CAWRATGTANTEAFF | TGTGCCTGGAGGGCCACCGGGACGGCGAACACTGAAGCTTTCTTT
TRBJ1-6 | . | TRBV19 | . | CASSSQTIWSSSGSLHF | TGTGCCAGTAGTTCCCAAACGATTTGGAGTTCCAGCGGGTCCCTCCACTTT
TRBJ2-2 | . | TRBV28 | . | CASSGGGALIGELFF | TGTGCCAGCAGTGGTGGGGGGGCCTTAATCGGGGAGCTGTTTTTT
TRBJ2-1 | . | TRBV20-1 | . | CSARLPQTVEQFF | TGCAGTGCTAGACTCCCCCAGACCGTTGAGCAGTTCTTC
TRBJ1-5 | TRBD1 | TRBV6-2/TRBV6-3 | . | CASSDDRDGDNQPQHF | TGTGCCAGCAGTGACGACAGGGACGGGGACAATCAGCCCCAGCATTTT
TRBJ2-1 | TRBD2 | TRBV5-1 | . | CASCWIAGGSNEQFF | TGCGCCAGCTGCTGGATAGCGGGGGGGTCCAATGAGCAGTTCTTC
TRBJ1-5 | . | TRBV27 | many | CASSLKGYNQPQHF | TGTGCCAGCAGTTTAAAAGGCTACAATCAGCCCCAGCATTTT
TRBJ2-1 | TRBD2 | TRBV20-1 | . | CSARSLSGEAPNEQFF | TGCAGTGCTAGGTCCCTTAGCGGGGAGGCTCCCAATGAGCAGTTCTTC
TRBJ2-5 | . | TRBV6-6 | many | CASRRDSQETQYF | TGTGCCAGCAGGAGGGACTCCCAAGAGACCCAGTACTTC
TRBJ2-5 | . | TRBV6-6 | . | CASREHGTPGTQYF | TGTGCCAGCAGAGAACACGGGACTCCCGGGACCCAGTACTTC
TRBJ1-1 | . | TRBV29-1 | many | CSVARDTGGTEAFF | TGCAGCGTTGCTCGGGACACCGGGGGCACTGAAGCTTTCTTT
TRBJ1-4 | TRBD1 | TRBV10-3 | many | CATQGQKNEKLFF | TGTGCCACCCAGGGACAGAAGAATGAAAAACTGTTTTTT
TRBJ1-2 | . | TRBV28 | many | CASSLVNAAVSGGYTF | TGTGCCAGCAGTTTAGTAAATGCTGCTGTATCTGGCGGCTACACCTTC
TRBJ1-2 | . | TRBV29-1 | many | CSVVDTLLSNYGYTF | TGCAGCGTTGTGGACACCCTTCTAAGTAACTATGGCTACACCTTC
TRBJ1-1 | . | TRBV20-1 | many | CSARDFRSRVPKDTEAFF | TGCAGTGCTAGAGATTTTCGGAGCCGGGTCCCCAAAGACACTGAAGCTTTCTTT
TRBJ2-3 | TRBD1 | TRBV25-1 | few | CASSMTGAITDTQYF | TGTGCCAGCAGCATGACAGGGGCCATCACAGATACGCAGTATTTT
TRBJ2-5 | TRBD1 | TRBV6-2/TRBV6-3 | few | CASSPTRGLETQYF | TGTGCCAGCAGTCCTACCAGGGGGCTAGAGACCCAGTACTTC
TRBJ1-1 | TRBD1 | TRBV20-1 | . | CSARPFTGVGGAFF | TGCAGTGCTAGACCCTTTACAGGGGTAGGAGGAGCTTTCTTT
TRBJ2-7 | TRBD1 | TRBV20-1 | . | CSARDLRGQGKGEQYF | TGCAGTGCTAGAGATCTTAGGGGACAGGGAAAAGGTGAGCAGTACTTC
TRBJ2-7 | . | TRBV12-3/TRBV12-4 | . | CASRTRYEQYF | TGTGCCAGCAGGACACGCTACGAGCAGTACTTC